This T cell receptor (beta chain) was captured by sequencing in a study of blood T cell repertoires in COVID-19. About the study: The samples span acute and convalescent COVID-19 from the United States, Italy and Spain.

Per the original data handling: Amplification from reference gene primers served as the basis for estimated nucleated cell counts. Repertoires were generated with immunoSEQ multiplex PCR, while TCRdb's copy carries only in-frame clones and drops some. Clone size and the V and J calls come from that table; the DNA yielded D and trimming. The data contain around 200,000 clones, around 88% of them singletons. Participants were aged 18 to 89 years, lived in under 25 US areas, and enrolled virtually. Trimming stripped 0 bases from V and 8 bases from J, with 10 bases between. This CDR3 is 12 amino acids long. CDR1 is SQVTM and CDR2 is ANQGSEA in the germline V gene.

The receptor comes from a man in his forties with acute COVID-19. Material for sequencing was PBMCs or T cells enriched from blood (not recorded which). V gene TRBV29-1 combines with J gene TRBJ1-2; no clear D gene. Here the CDR3 reads CSVEDSLSGYTF. DNA for the CDR3: TGCAGCGTTGAAGATTCCCTTAGCGGCTACACCTTC.